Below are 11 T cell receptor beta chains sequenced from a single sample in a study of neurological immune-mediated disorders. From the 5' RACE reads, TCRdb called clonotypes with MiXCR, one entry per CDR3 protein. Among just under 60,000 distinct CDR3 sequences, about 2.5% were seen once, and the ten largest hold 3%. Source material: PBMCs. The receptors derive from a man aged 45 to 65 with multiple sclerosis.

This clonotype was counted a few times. The CDR3 DNA reads as TGTGCCAGCAGTCCGAGGGTTACCGGGGAGCTGTTTTTT. Translating it yields CASSPRVTGELFF. This chain uses TRBV27 with TRBJ2-2; D is perhaps TRBD2 (5 bases). Trimming stripped 5 bases from V and 5 bases from J, with 9 bases between. In germline, CDR1 is MNHEY, CDR2 SMNVEV (reference sequence). This CDR3 is built from 13 residues.

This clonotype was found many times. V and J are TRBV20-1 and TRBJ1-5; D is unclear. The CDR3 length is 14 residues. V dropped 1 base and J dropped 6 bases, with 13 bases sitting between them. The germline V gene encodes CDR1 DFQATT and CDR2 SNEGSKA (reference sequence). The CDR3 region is CSARGSSLRQPQHF. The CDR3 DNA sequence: TGCAGTGCTAGAGGGTCCTCGCTCCGTCAGCCCCAGCATTTT.

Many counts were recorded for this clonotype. CDR3 sequence reads: CASSHRENYEQYF. In DNA form, the CDR3 reads TGTGCCAGCAGCCACAGGGAGAACTACGAGCAGTACTTC. V is TRBV6-1 and J is TRBJ2-7, with D perhaps matching TRBD1 (6 bases). The CDR3 has 13 residues. Germline V CDR1 and CDR2: MNHNS, SASEGT. V shed 6 bases and J shed 3 bases, with 12 bases lying between them.

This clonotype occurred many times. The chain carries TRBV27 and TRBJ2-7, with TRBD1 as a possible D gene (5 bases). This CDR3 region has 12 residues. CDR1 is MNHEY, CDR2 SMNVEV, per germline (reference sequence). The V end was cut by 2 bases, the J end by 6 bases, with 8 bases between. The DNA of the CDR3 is TGTGCCAGCAGTTTAAAGGGGTTCGAGCAGTACTTC. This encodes CASSLKGFEQYF.

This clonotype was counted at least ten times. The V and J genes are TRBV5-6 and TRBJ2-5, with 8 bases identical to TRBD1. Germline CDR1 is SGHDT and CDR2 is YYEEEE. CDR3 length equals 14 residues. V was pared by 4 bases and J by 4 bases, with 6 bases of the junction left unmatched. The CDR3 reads CASSHRGLGETQYF. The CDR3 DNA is TGTGCCAGCAGCCACAGGGGGTTGGGAGAGACCCAGTACTTC.

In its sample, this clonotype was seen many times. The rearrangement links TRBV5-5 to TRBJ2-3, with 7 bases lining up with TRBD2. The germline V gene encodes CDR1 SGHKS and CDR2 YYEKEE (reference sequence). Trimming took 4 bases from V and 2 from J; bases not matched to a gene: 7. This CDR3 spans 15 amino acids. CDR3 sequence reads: CASSIVGGNTDTQYF. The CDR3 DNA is TGTGCCAGCAGCATTGTCGGGGGGAACACAGATACGCAGTATTTT.

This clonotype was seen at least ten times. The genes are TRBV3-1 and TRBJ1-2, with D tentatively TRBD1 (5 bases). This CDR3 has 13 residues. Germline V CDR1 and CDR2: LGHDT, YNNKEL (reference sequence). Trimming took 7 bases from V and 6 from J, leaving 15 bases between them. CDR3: CASTRGVSDGYTF. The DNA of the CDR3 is TGTGCCAGCACCCGGGGGGTTTCCGATGGCTACACCTTC.

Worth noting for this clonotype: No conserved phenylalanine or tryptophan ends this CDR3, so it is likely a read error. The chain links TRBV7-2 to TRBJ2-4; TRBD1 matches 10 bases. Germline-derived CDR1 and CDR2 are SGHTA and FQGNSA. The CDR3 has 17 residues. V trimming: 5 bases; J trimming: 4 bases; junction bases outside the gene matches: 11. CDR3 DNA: TGTGCCAGCAGCCAGGGAGGCGGGACAGGGGTTAAAAACATTCAGTACAGC. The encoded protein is CASSQGGGTGVKNIQYS.

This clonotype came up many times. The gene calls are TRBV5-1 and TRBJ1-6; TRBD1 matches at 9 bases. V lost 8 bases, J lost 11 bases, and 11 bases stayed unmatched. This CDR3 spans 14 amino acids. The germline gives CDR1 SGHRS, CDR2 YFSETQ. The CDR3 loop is CASHPGQGNPPLHF. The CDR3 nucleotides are TGCGCCAGTCATCCGGGACAGGGAAATCCACCCCTCCACTTT.

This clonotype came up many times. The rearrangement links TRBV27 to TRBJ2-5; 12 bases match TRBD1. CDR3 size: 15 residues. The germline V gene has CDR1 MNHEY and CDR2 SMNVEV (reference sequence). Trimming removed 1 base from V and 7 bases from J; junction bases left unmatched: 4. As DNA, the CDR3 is TGTGCCAGCAGTTTATTTCCGGGACAGGGGGCGACCCAGTACTTC. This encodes CASSLFPGQGATQYF.

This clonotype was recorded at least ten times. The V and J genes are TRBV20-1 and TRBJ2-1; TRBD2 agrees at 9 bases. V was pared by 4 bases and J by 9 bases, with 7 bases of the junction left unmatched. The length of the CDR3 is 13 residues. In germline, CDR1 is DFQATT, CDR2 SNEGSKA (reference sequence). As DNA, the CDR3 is TGCAGTGCTAAGGGACTAGCATGGGGTGAGCAGTTCTTC. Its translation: CSAKGLAWGEQFF.